The 25 T cell receptor beta chains below come from one sample, sequenced in a study of Graves' ophthalmopathy and Graves' hyperthyroidism. Amplifying from RNA transcripts, the study obtained TCR beta CDR3 regions. The library came from an HTBI-primed first-round RT-PCR and a second-round multiplex PCR. TCRdb re-analysed the multiplex PCR reads in MiXCR, keeping a single row per CDR3 protein. The table has approximately 410,000 distinct CDR3 sequences, 15% seen once. Sequenced material: peripheral blood. All receptors derive from a woman aged 18-35 years with stable Graves' hyperthyroidism.

The table lists this clonotype with many counts. V gene TRBV12-3 or TRBV12-4 combines with J gene TRBJ2-7; D may be TRBD1 (6 bases). The V end was cut by 0 bases, the J end by 4 bases, with 7 bases between. The CDR3 consists of 13 residues. CDR3 residues: CASSLARGYEQYF. Here the CDR3 DNA reads TGTGCCAGCAGTTTAGCAAGGGGGTACGAGCAGTACTTC.

In this sample, this clonotype turned up many times. The V gene is TRBV4-1, the J gene TRBJ1-6; tentative D call: TRBD1 (5 bases). Germline CDR1 MGHRA, CDR2 YSYEKL. V was pared by 4 bases and J by 4 bases, with 11 bases between. The CDR3 contains 15 residues. In DNA form, the CDR3 reads TGCGCCAGCAGCCTTCCCGACAGATATAATTCACCCCTCCACTTT. Encoded protein: CASSLPDRYNSPLHF.

This clonotype was picked up a small number of times. V and J are TRBV20-1 and TRBJ1-5; 9 nucleotides match TRBD1. The length of the CDR3 is 15 residues. The ends lost 3 bases at V and 6 bases at J; junction bases unmatched: 9. From germline, CDR1 is DFQATT and CDR2 SNEGSKA (reference sequence). CDR3 amino acids: CSARAGQGIAQPQHF. The CDR3 nucleotides read TGCAGTGCTAGGGCCGGACAGGGGATCGCTCAGCCCCAGCATTTT.

This clonotype was found many times. The chain uses TRBV6-1 and TRBJ2-7; 8 nucleotides agree with TRBD1. This CDR3 has 14 residues. The V gene end was trimmed by 8 bases and the J gene end by 4 bases; junction bases not matched to a gene: 10. CDR1 and CDR2 from the germline V gene are MNHNS and SASEGT. The CDR3 protein is CASAVSQGAYEQYF. The CDR3, as DNA: TGTGCCAGCGCTGTGTCTCAGGGGGCTTACGAGCAGTACTTC.

This clonotype was counted between two and nine times. The chain links TRBV28 to TRBJ2-5; no clear D gene. The CDR3 consists of 13 residues. V dropped 3 bases and J dropped 6 bases, with 11 bases sitting between them. Germline loops: CDR1 MDHEN, CDR2 SYDVKM. CDR3 sequence reads: CASSLGPNKTQYF. The CDR3 coding sequence is TGTGCCAGCAGTTTGGGCCCTAACAAGACCCAGTACTTC.

This clonotype was counted many times. The chain couples TRBV19 to TRBJ1-2; D remains ambiguous. This CDR3 spans 14 amino acids. The V gene's germline CDR1 is LNHDA and CDR2 SQIVND (reference sequence). The germline V and J ends were trimmed by 0 bases and 8 bases, with 13 bases remaining between them. DNA of the CDR3: TGTGCCAGTAGTATAGAATCCCCTTCCGCAGGCTACACCTTC. This gives the protein CASSIESPSAGYTF.

The table lists this clonotype with many counts. The V gene is TRBV19, the J gene TRBJ2-7; no definite D call. This CDR3 has 15 amino acids. Germline V gene sequence: CDR1 LNHDA, CDR2 SQIVND (reference sequence). Trimming removed 4 bases from V and 3 bases from J, with 16 bases in between. The CDR3 DNA reads as TGTGCCAGTAGTACCCCAGTGGGGATTTACTACGAGCAGTACTTC. Its protein is CASSTPVGIYYEQYF.

The sample holds many counts of this clonotype. This rearrangement joins TRBV6-1 to TRBJ1-1; 8 bases fit TRBD1. Germline V gene data show CDR1 as MNHNS and CDR2 as SASEGT. V was pared by 6 bases and J by 3 bases, with 6 bases of the junction left unmatched. The CDR3 is 14 residues long. CDR3 in DNA: TGTGCCAGCAGAGCAGGGGGCTTTTACACTGAAGCTTTCTTT. This translates into CASRAGGFYTEAFF.

The genes are TRBV6-4 and TRBJ1-6, with D perhaps matching TRBD1 (6 bases). Germline V gene sequence: CDR1 MRHNA, CDR2 SNTAGT. Trimming took off 5 bases at V and 9 bases at J, with 17 bases between the two ends. The CDR3 runs to 15 residues. The CDR3 here is CASSYVGGLSSPLHF. The DNA of the CDR3 is TGTGCCAGCAGTTACGTCGGGGGGCTAAGTTCACCCCTCCACTTT.

The chain carries TRBV6-1 and TRBJ2-7; 9 positions match TRBD1. Germline V lookup: CDR1 MNHNS, CDR2 SASEGT. The CDR3 has 14 residues. The junction had 10 bases not matched to a gene; V was cut back by 7 bases and J by 6 bases. CDR3 in amino acids: CASNHRDRVSEQYF. CDR3 coding DNA: TGTGCCAGCAACCACCGGGACAGGGTTTCCGAGCAGTACTTC.

The chain has TRBV4-2 and TRBJ1-2; possible D gene TRBD1, 5 bases. V gave up 3 bases and J gave up 3 bases, with 20 bases separating them. Germline assignment: CDR1 LGHNA and CDR2 YNFKEQ. CDR3 length equals 17 residues. The CDR3 loop is CASSHPGVGLVYYGYTF. The CDR3, as DNA: TGTGCCAGCAGCCACCCGGGGGTTGGGTTGGTGTACTATGGCTACACCTTC.

This clonotype was observed a single time. The rearrangement uses TRBV3-1 and TRBJ2-2; no clear D. The germline V gene has CDR1 LGHDT and CDR2 YNNKEL (reference sequence). The V end was cut by 3 bases, the J end by 1 base, with 12 bases between. The CDR3 has 16 residues. CDR3 in DNA: TGTGCCAGCAGCCAGACCGGGCTAGAGAACACCGGGGAGCTGTTTTTT. Its translation is CASSQTGLENTGELFF.

This clonotype was recorded at least ten times. The CDR3 DNA follows: TGTGCCAGCAGAGGGCAGGGGGCGCGGCGGACTGAAGCTTTCTTT. Protein: CASRGQGARRTEAFF. The chain combines TRBV6-1 with TRBJ1-1; 8 bases map to TRBD1. CDR1 and CDR2 from the germline V gene are MNHNS and SASEGT. The CDR3 is made up of 15 amino acids. The V gene end was trimmed by 6 bases and the J gene end by 5 bases; junction bases not matched to a gene: 11.

This clonotype was counted only a few times. This rearrangement joins TRBV5-1 to TRBJ2-5; 8 positions agree with TRBD1. The junction had 16 bases not matched to a gene; V was cut back by 4 bases and J by 2 bases. This CDR3 has 18 amino acids. Germline CDR1 is SGHRS and CDR2 is YFSETQ. CDR3 sequence reads: CASSTEDREGARQETQYF. CDR3 DNA sequence: TGCGCCAGCAGCACCGAGGACAGGGAAGGGGCCCGACAAGAGACCCAGTACTTC.

This clonotype was detected many times. The chain is built from TRBV4-2 and TRBJ1-1; possibly TRBD1 for D (5 bases). The germline gives CDR1 LGHNA, CDR2 YNFKEQ. The V end lost 1 base, the J end lost 10 bases, and 16 bases lay between the germline ends. The CDR3 is made up of 14 amino acids. In DNA form, the CDR3 reads TGTGCCAGCAGCCAAGGGACACCCTTGAGGGGAGCTTTCTTT. It codes for CASSQGTPLRGAFF.

This clonotype came up many times. The chain couples TRBV6-2 or TRBV6-3 to TRBJ1-5, with 7 bases lining up with TRBD1. Unmatched junction bases numbered 8, after V lost 6 bases and J lost 6 bases. Germline V CDR1 and CDR2: MNHEY, SVGEGT. This CDR3 has 14 amino acids. In DNA form, the CDR3 reads TGTGCCAGCAGCCCCACAGGGGACTCTCAGCCCCAGCATTTT. The encoded protein is CASSPTGDSQPQHF.

The table lists this clonotype with many counts. This chain joins TRBV7-8 and TRBJ2-4, with D perhaps matching TRBD2 (6 bases). The CDR3 spans 16 residues. CDR1 is SGHVS and CDR2 is FQNEAQ in the germline V gene. V lost 3 bases and J lost 6, with 18 bases in between. The CDR3 is CASSFWLAAEVNIQYF. The CDR3 coding sequence is TGTGCCAGCAGCTTTTGGTTAGCGGCGGAGGTAAACATTCAGTACTTC.

The sample holds one count of this clonotype. The V gene is TRBV7-6, the J gene TRBJ1-1; 7 bases match TRBD1. Trimming at V came to 5 bases and at J to 4 bases, leaving 7 bases not matched to a gene. The germline CDR1 and CDR2 sequences are SGHVS and FNYEAQ. This CDR3 has 14 amino acids. In DNA form, the CDR3 reads TGTGCCAGCAGCGAGACAGGGACGACCACTGAAGCTTTCTTT. It yields the protein CASSETGTTTEAFF.

The sample holds many counts of this clonotype. This chain joins TRBV13 and TRBJ1-6; D perhaps matches TRBD1 (5 bases). The V and J ends lost 4 bases and 10 bases respectively, with 14 bases between them. The germline CDR1 and CDR2 sequences are PRHDT and FYEKMQ (reference sequence). This CDR3 spans 14 amino acids. CDR3 amino acids: CASSSGRVGSPLHF. CDR3 coding DNA: TGTGCCAGCAGCTCGGGACGGGTCGGATCACCCCTCCACTTT.

The sample holds many counts of this clonotype. The chain recombines TRBV2 with TRBJ2-7, with D possibly matching TRBD1 (5 bases). The CDR3 is 16 residues long. The germline V gene has CDR1 SNHLY and CDR2 FYNNEI. The V end was cut by 3 bases, the J end by 6 bases, with 21 bases between. The CDR3 region is CASSDGWGGARREQYF. CDR3 in DNA: TGTGCCAGCAGTGATGGGTGGGGCGGCGCCCGACGCGAGCAGTACTTC.

This clonotype was seen ten or more times. The genes are TRBV12-3 or TRBV12-4 and TRBJ1-1, with D perhaps matching TRBD1 (5 bases). The germline V and J ends were trimmed by 5 bases and 5 bases, with 21 bases remaining between them. CDR3 length: 16 residues. Here the CDR3 reads CASSLIEEGTKTEAFF. CDR3 coding DNA: TGTGCCAGCAGTCTAATAGAGGAGGGGACCAAGACTGAAGCTTTCTTT.

This clonotype occurred many times. The chain couples TRBV20-1 to TRBJ1-5; 12 nucleotides align to TRBD1. This CDR3 spans 20 amino acids. Germline-derived CDR1 and CDR2 are DFQATT and SNEGSKA (reference sequence). With V trimmed by 3 bases and J by 0 bases, 15 bases remained unmatched. The CDR3 sequence is CSARRASGQGAADSNQPQHF. CDR3 coding DNA: TGCAGTGCTAGGAGGGCATCGGGACAGGGGGCGGCGGATAGCAATCAGCCCCAGCATTTT.

This clonotype was counted a few times. This chain connects TRBV2 to TRBJ2-4; D perhaps matches TRBD1 (5 bases). CDR1 and CDR2 from the germline V gene are SNHLY and FYNNEI. Trimming shortened V by 4 bases and J by 9 bases, and 25 bases separated the two germline ends. The CDR3 contains 17 residues. CDR3 protein: CASSAAGLKRLGGIQYF. CDR3 nucleotide sequence: TGTGCCAGCAGTGCAGCAGGGTTGAAGAGGTTGGGTGGCATTCAGTACTTC.

In this sample, this clonotype turned up many times. The gene calls are TRBV19 and TRBJ2-5, with a weak D call TRBD2 (5 bases). Looked up from germline, CDR1 is LNHDA and CDR2 is SQIVND (reference sequence). This CDR3 comprises 16 residues. With 8 bases removed from V and 0 bases from J, the gap between germline ends came to 19 bases. The CDR3: CASSGQSRGYQETQYF. DNA of the CDR3: TGTGCCAGTTCGGGCCAAAGCCGAGGGTACCAAGAGACCCAGTACTTC. The variable domain in full, completed from reference TRBV19 and TRBJ2-5, reads DGGITQSPKYLFRKEGQNVTLSCEQNLNHDAMYWYRQDPGQGLRLIYYSQIVNDFQKGDIAEGYSVSREKKESFPLTVTSAQKNPTAFYLCASSGQSRGYQETQYFGPGTRLLVL.

The sample holds many counts of this clonotype. The chain uses TRBV2 and TRBJ1-2; TRBD1 matches 7 bases. The CDR3 has 14 amino acids. V shed 9 bases and J 7 bases; nucleotides not matched to a gene: 14. The germline V gene has CDR1 SNHLY and CDR2 FYNNEI. CDR3 DNA sequence: TGTGCCAGAACTCTACGGACAGGCAGGAGTGGCTACACCTTC. Its translation: CARTLRTGRSGYTF.